These 17 T cell receptor beta chains share one sample of origin, sequenced in a study of blood T cell repertoires in COVID-19. The repertoire was sequenced with immunoSEQ multiplex PCR; TCRdb's copy has only in-frame clones and lacks some. Here the sample spans about 120,000 clones, more than 80% being singletons. The specimen sequenced was peripheral blood. Receptors originate from an older man with active or convalescent COVID-19.

In this sample, this clone turned up once. The chain couples TRBV4-1 to TRBJ2-1; D unresolved. Germline V gene data show CDR1 as MGHRA and CDR2 as YSYEKL. The CDR3 is 15 residues long. V was cut by 0 bases and J by 7 bases, with 13 bases left in between. CDR3 nucleotide sequence: TGCGCCAGCAGCCAAGAGCGGCTAGAGTGGAATGAGCAGTTCTTC. Translation: CASSQERLEWNEQFF.

V is TRBV7-8 and J is TRBJ2-1; D is possibly TRBD2 (6 bases). The CDR3 covers 13 residues. Trimming cost V 5 bases and J 8 bases, with 13 bases left between them. Germline CDR1 SGHVS, CDR2 FQNEAQ. The CDR3 loop is CASSKSRDYEQFF. Here the CDR3 DNA reads TGTGCCAGCAGCAAATCTAGGGACTATGAGCAGTTCTTC.

The V call is TRBV3-1 (or the pseudogene TRBV3-2), the J call TRBJ2-1; 8 nucleotides line up with TRBD2. With V trimmed by 1 base and J by 9 bases, 8 bases remained unmatched. Germline-derived CDR1 and CDR2 are LGHDT and YNNKEL (reference sequence). The CDR3 extends over 15 amino acids. Here the CDR3 DNA reads TGTGCCAGCAGCCAAGTGCCGGGAGGGCCTGGTGAGCAGTTCTTC. Its translation is CASSQVPGGPGEQFF.

The chain has TRBV7-8 and TRBJ2-7; D is possibly TRBD2 (6 bases). The CDR3 runs 14 residues. The V end lost 0 bases, the J end lost 5 bases, and 11 bases lay between the germline ends. The V gene's germline CDR1 is SGHVS and CDR2 FQNEAQ. Written as DNA, the CDR3 is TGTGCCAGCAGCTTAGCAGGGTGGGAGGACGAGCAGTACTTC. Encoded protein: CASSLAGWEDEQYF.

This clone was seen only once. The chain is built from TRBV6-6 and TRBJ2-2; TRBD2 matches 8 bases. The ends lost 6 bases at V and 5 bases at J; junction bases unmatched: 11. The CDR3 length is 16 residues. Germline assignment: CDR1 MNHNY and CDR2 SVGAGI (reference sequence). CDR3 sequence (DNA): TGTGCCAGCAGATCAAGCGGGAGTGATCGAACCGGGGAGCTGTTTTTT. Its translation: CASRSSGSDRTGELFF.

V is TRBV10-1 and J is TRBJ2-1; TRBD1 aligns across 10 bases. The V gene end was trimmed by 6 bases and the J gene end by 7 bases; junction bases not matched to a gene: 9. CDR3 length equals 15 residues. Germline V gene lookup returns CDR1 WNHNN and CDR2 SYGVQD (reference sequence). CDR3 nucleotide sequence: TGCGCCAGCAGCAAGGGGGGACAGGGGAGGAATGAGCAGTTCTTC. Its translation is CASSKGGQGRNEQFF.

V gene TRBV6-5 combines with J gene TRBJ2-3; 7 bases match TRBD2. V gave up 8 bases and J gave up 3 bases; unmatched junction bases: 5. The CDR3 contains 13 residues. CDR1 MNHEY and CDR2 SVGAGI come from the germline V gene. The CDR3 bases are TGTGCCAGCCGGGAGGCCCAGACAGATACGCAGTATTTT. It codes for CASREAQTDTQYF.

V and J are TRBV6-5 and TRBJ1-4, with 7 bases lining up with TRBD1. Trimming took 7 bases from V and 0 from J; bases not matched to a gene: 5. The CDR3 is 15 amino acids. The germline V gene has CDR1 MNHEY and CDR2 SVGAGI. As DNA, the CDR3 is TGTGCCAGCAACAACAGGGGTTCAACTAATGAAAAACTGTTTTTT. This translates into CASNNRGSTNEKLFF.

Only one count was recorded for this clone. This chain connects TRBV18 to TRBJ1-2, with TRBD1 identical over 10 bases. This CDR3 is 15 amino acids long. Per the germline V gene, CDR1 is KGHSH and CDR2 is LQKENI. V gave up 3 bases and J gave up 6 bases; unmatched junction bases: 7. Here the CDR3 reads CASSPRTGGHDGYTF. The CDR3 coding sequence is TGTGCCAGCTCACCGCGGACAGGGGGACACGATGGCTACACCTTC.

In this sample, this clone turned up once. The chain has TRBV5-1 and TRBJ2-1; perhaps TRBD2 as D (6 bases). The V gene lost 4 bases and the J gene lost 2 bases, with 16 bases spanning the gap. The CDR3 loop spans 16 amino acids. The germline CDR1 and CDR2 sequences are SGHRS and YFSETQ. CDR3 DNA sequence: TGCGCCAGCAGCCCGGAATTCGGGAGAACCTACAATGAGCAGTTCTTC. Translating it yields CASSPEFGRTYNEQFF.

The chain couples TRBV3-1 (or the pseudogene TRBV3-2) to TRBJ2-3; TRBD1 agrees at 7 bases. With V trimmed by 5 bases and J by 6 bases, 2 bases remained unmatched. The CDR3 totals 12 residues. Germline V gene lookup returns CDR1 LGHDT and CDR2 YNNKEL (reference sequence). CDR3 DNA: TGTGCCAGCAGCTCACAGGGGGATACGCAGTATTTT. Translated, it gives CASSSQGDTQYF.

V and J are TRBV2 and TRBJ2-1, with D perhaps TRBD1 (5 bases). The germline V gene encodes CDR1 SNHLY and CDR2 FYNNEI. This CDR3 comprises 12 residues. V shed 6 bases and J shed 11 bases, with 14 bases lying between them. The CDR3 DNA reads as TGTGCCAGCAGACCGGACACCGCCCAGCAGTTCTTC. Translation: CASRPDTAQQFF.

The gene calls are TRBV19 and TRBJ1-3; the D gene is possibly TRBD1 (5 bases). Germline V gene sequence: CDR1 LNHDA, CDR2 SQIVND (reference sequence). Trimming shortened V by 9 bases and J by 0 bases, and 9 bases separated the two germline ends. The CDR3 contains 13 residues. The CDR3 DNA sequence: TGTGCCAGCAGACAGTCCTCTGGAAACACCATATATTTT. Translated, it gives CASRQSSGNTIYF.

The chain is built from TRBV29-1 and TRBJ1-2, with 9 nucleotides matching TRBD1. Germline V gene data show CDR1 as SQVTM and CDR2 as ANQGSEA. With 6 bases clipped from V and 8 bases from J, the junction kept 7 bases outside the gene matches. The CDR3 covers 12 residues. The CDR3: CSVERDRVGYTF. CDR3 DNA: TGCAGCGTCGAAAGGGACAGGGTCGGCTACACCTTC.

The chain links TRBV28 to TRBJ2-7; 7 nucleotides match TRBD1. CDR3 length equals 14 residues. Germline CDR1 reads MDHEN; CDR2 reads SYDVKM. The junction had 3 bases not matched to a gene; V was cut back by 1 base and J by 3 bases. The CDR3 reads CASSLFGTVYEQYF. The CDR3 bases are TGTGCCAGCAGTTTATTTGGGACAGTCTACGAGCAGTACTTC.

The chain couples TRBV7-2 to TRBJ2-7; 9 bases match TRBD2. CDR3 length: 15 amino acids. V lost 5 bases, J lost 6 bases, and 11 bases stayed unmatched. Germline CDR1 and CDR2: SGHTA and FQGNSA. The CDR3 here is CASSRDGSGSPEQYF. The DNA of the CDR3 is TGTGCCAGCAGCCGTGATGGTAGCGGGAGTCCCGAGCAGTACTTC.

The chain has TRBV20-1 and TRBJ2-4; a weak D match, TRBD2 (6 bases). Germline CDR1 is DFQATT and CDR2 is SNEGSKA (reference sequence). This CDR3 has 14 residues. Trimming shortened V by 3 bases and J by 9 bases, and 18 bases separated the two germline ends. CDR3: CSASSGVTISIQYF. For the CDR3, the DNA is TGCAGTGCTAGTTCGGGGGTCACCATCTCCATTCAGTACTTC.